These 17 T cell receptor beta chains originate from one sample sequenced in a study of blood T cell repertoires in COVID-19. TCRdb's table, derived via immunoSEQ multiplex PCR, lists solely in-frame clones and lacks some. The profile shows over 150,000 clones, around 80% of them singletons. Sample: peripheral blood. The receptors come from a human donor in a cohort sampled during active COVID-19.

This clone turned up a few times. The rearrangement links TRBV13 to TRBJ1-6; D unresolved. Germline V gives CDR1 PRHDT, CDR2 FYEKMQ (reference sequence). The CDR3 is made up of 14 amino acids. V lost 3 bases, J lost 7 bases, and 10 bases lay in between. In DNA form, the CDR3 reads TGTGCCAGCAGCTTGTCGGGGAGGAATTCACCCCTCCACTTT. It specifies CASSLSGRNSPLHF.

This chain uses TRBV3-1 (or the pseudogene TRBV3-2) with TRBJ2-3; D is unclear. CDR1 and CDR2 (germline): LGHDT, YNNKEL (reference sequence). With 0 bases removed from V and 1 base from J, the gap between germline ends came to 5 bases. CDR3 size: 14 residues. The CDR3 here is CASSQDYGTDTQYF. The CDR3 bases are TGTGCCAGCAGCCAAGACTACGGCACAGATACGCAGTATTTT.

The chain recombines TRBV11-2 with TRBJ2-3; TRBD1 matches at 7 bases. The CDR3 runs to 19 residues. The trim removed 7 bases at V and 1 base at J, leaving 20 bases unmatched. Germline CDR1 reads SGHAT; CDR2 reads FQNNGV. CDR3 sequence: CASTHLTPRTGNRTDTQYF. The CDR3 region has the DNA TGTGCCAGCACCCATTTAACCCCCCGGACAGGAAACCGCACAGATACGCAGTATTTT.

This chain connects TRBV5-6 to TRBJ2-1; 9 nucleotides align to TRBD1. The CDR3 consists of 15 residues. Germline CDR1 and CDR2: SGHDT and YYEEEE. V shed 7 bases, J shed 7 bases, and the junction held 12 bases outside the gene matches. CDR3 loop: CASEEGTGPSNEQFF. CDR3 nucleotides: TGTGCCAGCGAGGAGGGGACAGGGCCTTCTAATGAGCAGTTCTTC.

The chain carries TRBV4-1 and TRBJ1-2; 9 nucleotides agree with TRBD1. The CDR3 is made up of 16 amino acids. Germline loops: CDR1 MGHRA, CDR2 YSYEKL. V trimming: 4 bases; J trimming: 0 bases; junction bases outside the gene matches: 6. The CDR3 nucleotides are TGCGCCAGCAGCCCGGAACAGGGGGCCGCTAACTATGGCTACACCTTC. As protein: CASSPEQGAANYGYTF.

J is TRBJ2-7 and V is TRBV6-1; 9 bases line up with TRBD2. The CDR3 runs 15 residues. In germline, CDR1 is MNHNS, CDR2 SASEGT. V trimming: 0 bases; J trimming: 4 bases; junction bases outside the gene matches: 4. CDR3 residues: CASSEALTSGYEQYF. The CDR3 DNA reads TGTGCCAGCAGTGAAGCATTAACTAGCGGGTACGAGCAGTACTTC.

The chain carries TRBV5-6 and TRBJ1-4; TRBD1 is a possible D gene (5 bases). Germline CDR1 SGHDT, CDR2 YYEEEE. The V end was cut by 2 bases, the J end by 0 bases, with 8 bases between. The CDR3 totals 15 residues. In nucleotides, the CDR3 is TGTGCCAGCAGCTTATGGGGGGCAACTAATGAAAAACTGTTTTTT. Amino acids: CASSLWGATNEKLFF.

The chain employs TRBV10-2 and TRBJ1-5; D is possibly TRBD1 (6 bases). The germline V and J ends were trimmed by 2 bases and 4 bases, with 12 bases remaining between them. The CDR3 loop spans 15 amino acids. Germline assignment: CDR1 WSHSY and CDR2 SAAADI. CDR3 protein: CASSEVSGENQPQHF. CDR3 DNA: TGCGCCAGCAGTGAGGTGTCAGGGGAGAATCAGCCCCAGCATTTT.

The V gene is TRBV27, the J gene TRBJ2-7; 8 positions agree with TRBD2. Trimming cost V 3 bases and J 4 bases; bases outside gene matches: 5. This CDR3 has 14 amino acids. Per the germline V gene, CDR1 is MNHEY and CDR2 is SMNVEV (reference sequence). For the CDR3, the DNA is TGTGCCAGCAGTTTGCGGGGGGTGGGATACGAGCAGTACTTC. Translated, it gives CASSLRGVGYEQYF.

This rearrangement joins TRBV5-6 to TRBJ1-1; TRBD1 matches at 7 bases. Germline loops: CDR1 SGHDT, CDR2 YYEEEE. The CDR3 runs 15 residues. The V segment lost 0 bases and the J segment 0 bases; nucleotides outside the gene matches: 2. The CDR3 region is CASSLGTGMNTEAFF. The CDR3 DNA follows: TGTGCCAGCAGCTTGGGGACAGGCATGAACACTGAAGCTTTCTTT. Full variable domain (remainder filled in from reference TRBV5-6 and TRBJ1-1): DAGVTQSPTHLIKTRGQQVTLRCSPKSGHDTVSWYQQALGQGPQFIFQYYEEEERQRGNFPDRFSGHQFPNYSSELNVNALLLGDSALYLCASSLGTGMNTEAFFGQGTRLTVV.

This clone occurred a few times. This chain connects TRBV30 to TRBJ2-7, with 9 bases identical to TRBD2. V shed 0 bases, J shed 3 bases, and the junction held 3 bases outside the gene matches. The CDR3 consists of 14 residues. Per the germline V gene, CDR1 is GTSNPN and CDR2 is SVGIG (reference sequence). The CDR3 DNA reads TGTGCCTGGAGTGTAGGCGGGGGGGACTACGAGCAGTACTTC. Translated: CAWSVGGGDYEQYF.

The chain has TRBV27 and TRBJ2-7; D remains unclear. With 6 bases removed from V and 2 bases from J, the gap between germline ends came to 11 bases. The CDR3 sequence is 13 residues long. Germline values: CDR1 MNHEY, CDR2 SMNVEV (reference sequence). In nucleotides, the CDR3 is TGTGCCAGCAGCTTGAACACCGCCTACGAGCAGTACTTC. Protein: CASSLNTAYEQYF.

This clone was detected a few times. The V gene is TRBV4-1, the J gene TRBJ1-4; D is uncertain. Trimming took off 2 bases at V and 8 bases at J, with 9 bases between the two ends. In germline, CDR1 is MGHRA, CDR2 YSYEKL. CDR3 length equals 13 residues. The CDR3 bases are TGCGCCAGCAGCCAATCGCGTCGGGAAAAACTGTTTTTT. This sequence encodes CASSQSRREKLFF.

This chain joins TRBV6-1 and TRBJ2-7; D perhaps matches TRBD1 (5 bases). From germline, CDR1 is MNHNS and CDR2 SASEGT. Trimming stripped 1 base from V and 5 bases from J, with 15 bases between. This CDR3 is 15 amino acids long. In nucleotides, the CDR3 is TGTGCCAGCAGTGAAGTACCTGACAGCGTGGACGAGCAGTACTTC. As protein: CASSEVPDSVDEQYF.

DNA for the CDR3: TGTGCCAGCAGTTTTAGACAGGGAAGGGGACAAGAGACCCAGTACTTC. Its protein product is CASSFRQGRGQETQYF. The V and J genes are TRBV6-5 and TRBJ2-5; 7 bases match TRBD1. The length of the CDR3 is 16 residues. V dropped 4 bases and J dropped 2; count of bases not matched to a gene: 10. Germline V gene data show CDR1 as MNHEY and CDR2 as SVGAGI.

This sequence joins TRBV7-3 and TRBJ2-3, with TRBD2 matching 8 bases. Germline loops: CDR1 SGHTA, CDR2 FQGTGA. The CDR3 is 17 amino acids. Unmatched junction bases numbered 8, after V lost 1 base and J lost 2 bases. The CDR3 sequence is CASSLRRSGGPTDTQYF. The CDR3 DNA reads TGTGCCAGCAGCTTAAGGCGGAGCGGGGGACCCACAGATACGCAGTATTTT.

The chain has TRBV7-2 and TRBJ1-6, with 9 bases matching TRBD1. Trimming cost V 5 bases and J 6 bases; bases outside gene matches: 8. Germline values: CDR1 SGHTA, CDR2 FQGNSA. The CDR3 runs 16 residues. The CDR3 sequence: CASSPRPGQGNSPLHF. The CDR3 bases are TGTGCCAGCAGCCCCCGGCCGGGACAGGGTAATTCACCCCTCCACTTT.